The rows below give T cell receptor beta chains drawn from one sample of a study of identical twins. TCRdb re-called the 5' RACE reads with MiXCR, one entry per CDR3 protein. The data contain 700,000 to 950,000 distinct CDR3 sequences, about 12% of them singletons. These data also featured in a second study, about yellow fever vaccine responses in identical twins.

Sequencing was carried out using PBMCs. Every receptor here comes from a woman aged 18-29 years in good health. CDR3s include the opening cysteine and the closing phenylalanine or tryptophan. The order of the fields is D gene, clone size, J gene, V gene, CDR3 DNA, CDR3 protein. The D gene is left open where the match is weak. The size field is filled for only some rows; it gives once, few, many or a size class.

>-|-|TRBJ2-3|TRBV7-8
TGTGCCAGCAGCTTACTAACTAACCTTGATACGCAGTATTTT
CASSLLTNLDTQYF
>-|-|TRBJ2-7|TRBV3-1
TGTGCCAGCAGCCATCCCCGCCTCATCCACGAGCAGTACTTC
CASSHPRLIHEQYF
>TRBD2|few|TRBJ2-7|TRBV20-1
TGCAGTGCTCACGGGACTAGCGGGAGGGAATCCTACGAGCAGTACTTC
CSAHGTSGRESYEQYF
>-|many|TRBJ2-1|TRBV2
TGTGCCAGCAGTCGAACGAATGAGCAGTTCTTC
CASSRTNEQFF
>-|few|TRBJ2-3|TRBV2
TGTGCCAGCAGTGAGCCCGGGGCAGCAGATACGCAGTATTTT
CASSEPGAADTQYF
>TRBD1|few|TRBJ2-2|TRBV28
TGTGCCAGCAGCACGGACAGGGTTATCGGGGAGCTGTTTTTT
CASSTDRVIGELFF
>TRBD1|few|TRBJ1-1|TRBV10-3
TGTGCCATCAGAGAGGACAGGGGTAACACTGAAGCTTTCTTT
CAIREDRGNTEAFF
>-|-|TRBJ1-3|TRBV11-2
TGTGCCAGCAGCTCATACAGGAACGGGGGAAACACCATATATTTT
CASSSYRNGGNTIYF
>TRBD1|-|TRBJ1-6|TRBV20-1
TGCAGTGCTAGAGATTCCGGGACAGGGGGACATAATTCACCCCTCCACTTT
CSARDSGTGGHNSPLHF
>TRBD2|-|TRBJ2-5|TRBV20-1
TGCAGTGCTAGAACCCCGACTAGCGGGAGTTTGGAGACCCAGTACTTC
CSARTPTSGSLETQYF
>-|many|TRBJ2-6|TRBV10-2
TGCGCCAGCAGTGAGCTACCGGGGGCTGGGGCCAACGTCCTGACTTTC
CASSELPGAGANVLTF
>TRBD1|many|TRBJ1-1|TRBV5-6
TGTGCCAGCAGCTGGAGGACAGGGGGTTCGACTGAAGCTTTCTTT
CASSWRTGGSTEAFF
>TRBD1|-|TRBJ1-2|TRBV12-3/TRBV12-4
TGTGCCAGCAGTTTTACCGGGACAGGGGGTACGAACTATGGCTACACCTTC
CASSFTGTGGTNYGYTF
>TRBD2|many|TRBJ2-1|TRBV29-1
TGCAGCGTTAGCGGGGGCGATGAGCAGTTCTTC
CSVSGGDEQFF
>-|few|TRBJ2-1|TRBV28
TGTGCCAGCAGTTTAGCCCCCCCTCCTTTCGGGCAGTTCTTC
CASSLAPPPFGQFF
>-|few|TRBJ2-3|TRBV15
TGTGCCACCAGCAGAGGTAGGGGAAGCACAGATACGCAGTATTTT
CATSRGRGSTDTQYF
>-|-|TRBJ2-1|TRBV5-1
TGCGCCAGCAGCCTTATTGAGCGGACCTACAATGAGCAGTTCTTC
CASSLIERTYNEQFF
>-|-|TRBJ2-2|TRBV5-6
TGTGCCAGCAGCCAAGTAGGCGGAGTTATCGCGGGACCAGACACCGGGGAGCTGTTTTTT
CASSQVGGVIAGPDTGELFF
>TRBD2|-|TRBJ2-3|TRBV7-9
TGTGCCAGCAGCACCCCGGGACTAGAGGCCCCAGATACGCAGTATTTT
CASSTPGLEAPDTQYF
>-|-|TRBJ2-3|TRBV9
TGTGCCAGCAGCGCGAACTCAGATACGCAGTATTTT
CASSANSDTQYF
>-|few|TRBJ2-5|TRBV28
TGTGCCAGCAGTATACCCGGACTAAATGTCGGAGAGACCCAGTACTTC
CASSIPGLNVGETQYF
>TRBD1|many|TRBJ2-3|TRBV2
TGTGCCAGCAGTGACAGGGGGTTCACAGATACGCAGTATTTT
CASSDRGFTDTQYF
>-|few|TRBJ1-5|TRBV12-3/TRBV12-4
TGTGCCAGCAGTGTCAGAGACAGACAGCCCCAGCATTTT
CASSVRDRQPQHF
>TRBD1|many|TRBJ1-2|TRBV5-1
TGCGCCAGCAGCTTGGGAAACCCGGGACAGGGCTATGGCTACACCTTC
CASSLGNPGQGYGYTF
>-|few|TRBJ1-5|TRBV4-1
TGCGCCAGCGCCTCTGGGCTAGGAATGAGCAATCAGCCCCAGCATTTT
CASASGLGMSNQPQHF
>-|-|TRBJ2-3|TRBV28
TGTGCCAGCACCACTGGCCAGGTCTCAGATACGCAGTATTTT
CASTTGQVSDTQYF
>TRBD2|few|TRBJ2-1|TRBV15
TGTGCCACCAGCAGAGGTCCTAGCGGGAGGAAGAATGAGCAGTTCTTC
CATSRGPSGRKNEQFF
>-|many|TRBJ2-7|TRBV28
TGTGCCAGCAGTTTATTTGGGATTGCCGCCTACGAGCAGTACTTC
CASSLFGIAAYEQYF
>TRBD2|few|TRBJ2-3|TRBV5-1
TGCGCCAGCAGCTACTCCGGGACTAGCGGTTCAGATACGCAGTATTTT
CASSYSGTSGSDTQYF
>-|-|TRBJ1-1|TRBV20-1
TGCAGTGCTCCCCGCCTAGCAGCGGGAACCACTGAAGCTTTCTTT
CSAPRLAAGTTEAFF